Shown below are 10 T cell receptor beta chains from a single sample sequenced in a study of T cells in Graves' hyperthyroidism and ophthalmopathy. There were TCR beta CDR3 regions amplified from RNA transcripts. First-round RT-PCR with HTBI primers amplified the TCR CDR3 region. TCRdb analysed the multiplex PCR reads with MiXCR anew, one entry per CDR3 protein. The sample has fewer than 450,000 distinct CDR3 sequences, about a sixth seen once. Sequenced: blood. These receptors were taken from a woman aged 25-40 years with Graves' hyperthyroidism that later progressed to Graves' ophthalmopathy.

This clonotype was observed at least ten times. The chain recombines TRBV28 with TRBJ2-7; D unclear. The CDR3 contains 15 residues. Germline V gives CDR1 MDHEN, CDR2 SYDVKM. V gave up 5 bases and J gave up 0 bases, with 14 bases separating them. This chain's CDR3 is CASSPQRLISYEQYF. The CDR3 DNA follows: TGTGCCAGCAGTCCTCAACGGCTGATCTCCTACGAGCAGTACTTC.

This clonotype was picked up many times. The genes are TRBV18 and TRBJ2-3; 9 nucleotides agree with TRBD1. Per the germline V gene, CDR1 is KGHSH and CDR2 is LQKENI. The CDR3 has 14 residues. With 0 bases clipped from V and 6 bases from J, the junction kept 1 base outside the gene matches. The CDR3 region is CASSPPGQGDTQYF. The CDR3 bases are TGTGCCAGCTCACCACCGGGACAGGGCGATACGCAGTATTTT. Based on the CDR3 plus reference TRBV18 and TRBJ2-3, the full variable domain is NAGVMQNPRHLVRRRGQEARLRCSPMKGHSHVYWYRQLPEEGLKFMVYLQKENIIDESGMPKERFSAEFPKEGPSILRIQQVVRGDSAAYFCASSPPGQGDTQYFGPGTRLTVL.

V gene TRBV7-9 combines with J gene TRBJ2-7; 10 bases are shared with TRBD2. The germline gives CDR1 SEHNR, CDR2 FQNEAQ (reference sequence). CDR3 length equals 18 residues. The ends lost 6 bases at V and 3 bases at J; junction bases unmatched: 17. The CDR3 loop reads CASRSSTPAGGPGYEQYF. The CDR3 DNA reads TGTGCCAGCAGGTCTAGTACCCCAGCGGGAGGGCCGGGCTACGAGCAGTACTTC.

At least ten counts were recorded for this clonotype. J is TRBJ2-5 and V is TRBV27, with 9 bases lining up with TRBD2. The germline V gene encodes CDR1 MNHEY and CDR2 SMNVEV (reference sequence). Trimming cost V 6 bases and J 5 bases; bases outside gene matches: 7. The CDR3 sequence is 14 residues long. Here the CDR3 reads CASSLRGGYETQYF. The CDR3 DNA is TGTGCCAGCAGCTTGCGGGGGGGCTACGAGACCCAGTACTTC.

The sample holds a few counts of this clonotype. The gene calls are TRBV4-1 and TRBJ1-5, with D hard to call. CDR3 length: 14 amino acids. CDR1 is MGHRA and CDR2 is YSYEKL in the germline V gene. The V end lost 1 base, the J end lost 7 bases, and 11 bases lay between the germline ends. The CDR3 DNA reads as TGCGCCAGCAGCCAAGTAAGGGAGGGACAGCCCCAGCATTTT. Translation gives CASSQVREGQPQHF.

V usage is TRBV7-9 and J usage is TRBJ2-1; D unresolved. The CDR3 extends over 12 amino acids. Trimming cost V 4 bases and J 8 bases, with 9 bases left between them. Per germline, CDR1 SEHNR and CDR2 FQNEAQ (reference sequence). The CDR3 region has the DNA TGTGCCAGCAGCTCACCTTCTGATGAGCAGTTCTTC. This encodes CASSSPSDEQFF.

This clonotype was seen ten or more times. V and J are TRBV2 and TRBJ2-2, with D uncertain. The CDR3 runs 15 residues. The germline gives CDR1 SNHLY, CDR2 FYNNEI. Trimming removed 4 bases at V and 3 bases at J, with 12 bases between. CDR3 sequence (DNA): TGTGCCAGCAGTGCTACGGATATATACACCGGGGAGCTGTTTTTT. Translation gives CASSATDIYTGELFF.

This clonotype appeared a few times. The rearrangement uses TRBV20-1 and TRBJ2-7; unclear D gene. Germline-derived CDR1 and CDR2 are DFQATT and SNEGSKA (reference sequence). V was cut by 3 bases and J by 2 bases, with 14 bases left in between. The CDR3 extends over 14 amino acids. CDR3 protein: CSASFVSLAYEQYF. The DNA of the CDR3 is TGCAGTGCTAGTTTCGTCAGCCTCGCCTACGAGCAGTACTTC.

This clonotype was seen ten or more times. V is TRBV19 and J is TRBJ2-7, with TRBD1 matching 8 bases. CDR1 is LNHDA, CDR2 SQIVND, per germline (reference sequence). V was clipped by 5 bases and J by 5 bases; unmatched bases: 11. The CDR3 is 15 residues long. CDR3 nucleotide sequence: TGTGCCAGTAGTGACAAAGGACAGGGCCTCCACGAGCAGTACTTC. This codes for CASSDKGQGLHEQYF.

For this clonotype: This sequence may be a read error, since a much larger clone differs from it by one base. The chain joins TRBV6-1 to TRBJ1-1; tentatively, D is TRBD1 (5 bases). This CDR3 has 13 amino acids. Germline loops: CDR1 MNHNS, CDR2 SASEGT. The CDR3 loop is CTSRVGFNTEAFF. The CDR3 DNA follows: TGTACCAGCAGGGTGGGATTTAACACTGAAGCTTTCTTT.